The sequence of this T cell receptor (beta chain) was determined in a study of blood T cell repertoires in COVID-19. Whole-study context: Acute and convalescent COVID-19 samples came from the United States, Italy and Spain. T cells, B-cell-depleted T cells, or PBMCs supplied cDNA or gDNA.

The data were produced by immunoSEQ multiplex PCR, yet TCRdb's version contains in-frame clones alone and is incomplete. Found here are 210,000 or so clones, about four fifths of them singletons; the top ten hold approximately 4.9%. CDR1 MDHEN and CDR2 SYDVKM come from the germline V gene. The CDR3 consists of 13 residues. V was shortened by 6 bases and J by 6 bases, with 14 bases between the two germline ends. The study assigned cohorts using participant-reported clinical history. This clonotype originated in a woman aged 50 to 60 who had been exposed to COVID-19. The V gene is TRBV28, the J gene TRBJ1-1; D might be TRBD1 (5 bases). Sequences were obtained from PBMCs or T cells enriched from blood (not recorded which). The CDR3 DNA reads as TGTGCCAGCAGACCCGCAGGCAGGGCTGAAGCTTTCTTT. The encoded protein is CASRPAGRAEAFF.